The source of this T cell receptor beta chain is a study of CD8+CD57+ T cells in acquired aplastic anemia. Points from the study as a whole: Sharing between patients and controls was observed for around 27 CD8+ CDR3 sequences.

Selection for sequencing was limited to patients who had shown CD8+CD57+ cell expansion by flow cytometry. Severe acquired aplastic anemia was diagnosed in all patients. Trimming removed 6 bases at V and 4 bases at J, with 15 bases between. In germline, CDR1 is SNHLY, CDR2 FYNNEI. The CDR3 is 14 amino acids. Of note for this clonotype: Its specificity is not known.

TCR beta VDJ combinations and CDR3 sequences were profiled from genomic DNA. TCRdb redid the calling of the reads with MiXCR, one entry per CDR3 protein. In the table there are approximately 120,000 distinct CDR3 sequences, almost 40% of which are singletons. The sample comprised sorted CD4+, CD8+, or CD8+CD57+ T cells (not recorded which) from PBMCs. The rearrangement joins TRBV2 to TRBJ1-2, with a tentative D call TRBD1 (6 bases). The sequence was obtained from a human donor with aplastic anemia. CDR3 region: CASSNREYGYGYTF. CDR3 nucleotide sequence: TGTGCCAGCAGCAACAGGGAGTACGGCTATGGCTACACCTTC.